Shown below are 6 T cell receptor beta chains from a single sample sequenced in a study of Graves' ophthalmopathy and Graves' hyperthyroidism. Transcripts of RNA were the source for amplifying TCR beta CDR3 regions. The library came from an HTBI-primed first-round RT-PCR and a second-round multiplex PCR. TCRdb passed the multiplex PCR reads through MiXCR, listing each CDR3 protein once. The sample comprises about 240,000 distinct CDR3 sequences, 40% to 50% of which are singletons, and around 43% rests with the top ten. Input material: peripheral blood. The receptors shown here come from an adult man with Graves' ophthalmopathy.

This clonotype appeared once. The chain carries TRBV5-1 and TRBJ1-1; D remains ambiguous. CDR1 is SGHRS and CDR2 is YFSETQ in the germline V gene. This CDR3 has 13 amino acids. Trimming pared 4 bases from V and 3 bases from J, leaving 10 bases between. CDR3 amino acids: CASSQWGDTEAFF. CDR3 coding DNA: TGCGCCAGCAGCCAATGGGGAGACACTGAAGCTTTCTTT.

This sequence joins TRBV18 and TRBJ2-2, with D uncertain. This CDR3 region has 14 residues. Per the germline V gene, CDR1 is KGHSH and CDR2 is LQKENI. Trimming stripped 5 bases from V and 0 bases from J, with 7 bases between. For the CDR3, the DNA is TGTGCCAGCTCAGGCTTCGCGAACACCGGGGAGCTGTTTTTT. It codes for CASSGFANTGELFF.

This clonotype was seen a few times. V gene TRBV20-1 combines with J gene TRBJ1-1; the match to TRBD1 covers 7 bases. Germline V gives CDR1 DFQATT, CDR2 SNEGSKA (reference sequence). V gave up 0 bases and J gave up 0 bases; unmatched junction bases: 4. The CDR3 runs to 15 residues. DNA of the CDR3: TGCAGTGCTAGAGATCAGGGGGTGATGAACACTGAAGCTTTCTTT. Its protein product is CSARDQGVMNTEAFF.

This clonotype was detected a few times. The gene calls are TRBV2 and TRBJ2-1; D not certain. The CDR3 is 10 residues long. Trimming took off 6 bases at V and 9 bases at J, with 6 bases between the two ends. CDR1 SNHLY and CDR2 FYNNEI come from the germline V gene. This CDR3 reads CASRGTEQFF. CDR3 sequence (DNA): TGTGCCAGCAGGGGTACTGAGCAGTTCTTC.

This clonotype turned up a few times. CDR3 loop: CSVEDPNRGRRETQYF. CDR3 bases: TGCAGCGTTGAAGATCCTAACAGGGGGCGGCGGGAGACCCAGTACTTC. The chain couples TRBV29-1 to TRBJ2-5, with 9 bases matching TRBD1. The CDR3 consists of 16 residues. Germline CDR1 SQVTM, CDR2 ANQGSEA. The ends lost 0 bases at V and 5 bases at J; junction bases unmatched: 10.

The gene calls are TRBV30 and TRBJ2-7; the D gene is possibly TRBD2 (5 bases). Trimming took off 2 bases at V and 2 bases at J, with 10 bases between the two ends. CDR1 is GTSNPN and CDR2 is SVGIG in the germline V gene (reference sequence). This CDR3 spans 13 amino acids. In nucleotides, the CDR3 is TGTGCCTGGAGTCGAGGGAGTGCCTACGAGCAGTACTTC. It translates to CAWSRGSAYEQYF. The full variable domain, with the rest looked up from reference TRBV30 and TRBJ2-7, is SQTIHQWPATLVQPVGSPLSLECTVEGTSNPNLYWYRQAAGRGLQLLFYSVGIGQISSEVPQNLSASRPQDRQFILSSKKLLLSDSGFYLCAWSRGSAYEQYFGPGTRLTVT.